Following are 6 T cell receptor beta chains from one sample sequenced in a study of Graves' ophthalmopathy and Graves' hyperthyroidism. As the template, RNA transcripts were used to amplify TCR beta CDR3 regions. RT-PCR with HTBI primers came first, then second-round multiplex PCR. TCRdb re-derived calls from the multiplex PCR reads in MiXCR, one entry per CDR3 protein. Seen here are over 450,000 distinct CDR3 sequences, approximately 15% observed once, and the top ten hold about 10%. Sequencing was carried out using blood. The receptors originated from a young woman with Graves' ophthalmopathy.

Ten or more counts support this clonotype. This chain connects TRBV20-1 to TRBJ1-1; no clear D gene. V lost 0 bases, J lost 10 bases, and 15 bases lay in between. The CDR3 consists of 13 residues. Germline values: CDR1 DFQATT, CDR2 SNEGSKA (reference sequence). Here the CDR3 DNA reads TGCAGTGCTAGAGATCCCCCGAATGCTGGAGCTTTCTTT. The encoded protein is CSARDPPNAGAFF.

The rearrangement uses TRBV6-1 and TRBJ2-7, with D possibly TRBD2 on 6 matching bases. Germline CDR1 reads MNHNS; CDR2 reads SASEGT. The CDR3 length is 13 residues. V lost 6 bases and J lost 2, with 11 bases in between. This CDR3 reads CASRRDEPYEQYF. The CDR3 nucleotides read TGTGCCAGCAGGCGGGACGAACCCTACGAGCAGTACTTC.

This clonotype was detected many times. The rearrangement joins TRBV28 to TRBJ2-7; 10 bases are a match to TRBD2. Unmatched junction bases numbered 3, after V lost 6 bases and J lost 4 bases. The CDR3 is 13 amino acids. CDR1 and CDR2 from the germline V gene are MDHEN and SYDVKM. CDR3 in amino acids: CASRYSGRYEQYF. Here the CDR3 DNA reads TGTGCCAGCAGATATAGCGGGAGGTACGAGCAGTACTTC.

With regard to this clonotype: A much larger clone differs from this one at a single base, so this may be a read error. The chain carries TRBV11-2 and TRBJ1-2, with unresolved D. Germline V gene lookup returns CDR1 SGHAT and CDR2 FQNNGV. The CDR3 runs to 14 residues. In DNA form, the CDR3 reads TGTGCCAGCAGCTTAGAAGCGGCTAACTATGGCGACACCTTC. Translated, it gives CASSLEAANYGDTF.

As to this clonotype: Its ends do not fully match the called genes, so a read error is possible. The CDR3 loop reads CASSLQGPSNF. The CDR3 bases are TGTGCCAGCAGTTTGCAGGGCCCCTCGAACTTC. The V and J genes are TRBV6-2 or TRBV6-3 and TRBJ2-7; TRBD1 might be the D (5 bases). This CDR3 contains 11 residues. The germline gives CDR1 MNHEY, CDR2 SVGEGT.

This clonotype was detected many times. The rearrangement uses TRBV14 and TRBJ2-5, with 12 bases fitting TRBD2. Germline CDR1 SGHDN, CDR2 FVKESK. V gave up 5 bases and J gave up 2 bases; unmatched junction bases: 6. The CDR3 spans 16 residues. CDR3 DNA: TGTGCCAGCAGCATCGGACTAGCGGGACTTCAAGAGACCCAGTACTTC. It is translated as CASSIGLAGLQETQYF.